This T cell receptor (beta chain) was sequenced for a study of CD4 and CD8 cells across lung adenocarcinoma regions (dated by TCRdb to between 2017 and 2018). Study-level background: To look at intratumor heterogeneity in the T cell receptor repertoire, the study compared tumor centers against tumor margins.

As concerns this clonotype: The antigen this receptor binds is unknown. It has no much larger one-base neighbor in the sample; base qualities were not kept.

To prepare the library, PCR was applied. These reads were obtained on a HiSeq X Ten. TCRdb reprocessed the public reads (quality trimming at Q25 with fastp, clone calling with MiXCR) and kept in-frame beta chains. Duplicate CDR3 protein sequences are folded into a single record with the most common DNA and genes. Here the sample has 4,000 or so distinct CDR3 sequences; 64% occur a single time. In total, the top ten clones hold roughly a fifth of the sample. The CDR3 starts with the cysteine, ends with the phenylalanine, and has 15 residues. Of all the DNA, just the CDR3 is kept, 45 bases in frame from base 1. V drops 7 bases and J drops 8 bases, leaving 18 bases in between. CDR1 MNHNS and CDR2 SASEGT are derived from the germline V gene. Donors were patients with localized lung adenocarcinoma, a subtype of non-small cell lung cancer. The margins of localized lung adenocarcinomas were where the samples came from. For TCR repertoire analysis, CD4+ T cells from tumor tissue were profiled separately from CD8+ T cells.

Sequences were obtained from CD4+ T cells from the margin of a lung tumor. What this sample's cell subset or site label stands for: tumor margin region. The sequence was collected from a male donor with lung adenocarcinoma. The CD4 and CD8 labels of this study may be unreliable. The rearranged segments are TRBV6-1 and TRBJ1-6; a tentative D call is TRBD1 (5 bases match). CDR3 protein: CASTLATGGDSPLHF. At the DNA level, the sequence is TGTGCCAGCACCCTAGCGACCGGAGGGGATTCACCCCTCCACTTT.